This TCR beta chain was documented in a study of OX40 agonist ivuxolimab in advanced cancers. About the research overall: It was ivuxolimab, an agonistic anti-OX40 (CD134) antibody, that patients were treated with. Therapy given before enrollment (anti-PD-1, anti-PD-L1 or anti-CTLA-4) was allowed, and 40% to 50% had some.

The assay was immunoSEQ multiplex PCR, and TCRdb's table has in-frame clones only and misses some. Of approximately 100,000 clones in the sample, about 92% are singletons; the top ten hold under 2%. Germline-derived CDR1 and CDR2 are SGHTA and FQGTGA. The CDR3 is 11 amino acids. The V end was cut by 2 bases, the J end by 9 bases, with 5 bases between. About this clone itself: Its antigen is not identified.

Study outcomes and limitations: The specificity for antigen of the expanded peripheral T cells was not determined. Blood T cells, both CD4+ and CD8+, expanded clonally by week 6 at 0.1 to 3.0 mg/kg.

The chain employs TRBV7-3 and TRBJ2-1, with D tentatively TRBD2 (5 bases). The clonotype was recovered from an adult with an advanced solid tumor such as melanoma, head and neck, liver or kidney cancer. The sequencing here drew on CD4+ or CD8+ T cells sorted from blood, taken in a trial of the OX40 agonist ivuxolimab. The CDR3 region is CASSLEGEQFF. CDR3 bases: TGTGCCAGCAGCTTAGAGGGTGAGCAGTTCTTC.